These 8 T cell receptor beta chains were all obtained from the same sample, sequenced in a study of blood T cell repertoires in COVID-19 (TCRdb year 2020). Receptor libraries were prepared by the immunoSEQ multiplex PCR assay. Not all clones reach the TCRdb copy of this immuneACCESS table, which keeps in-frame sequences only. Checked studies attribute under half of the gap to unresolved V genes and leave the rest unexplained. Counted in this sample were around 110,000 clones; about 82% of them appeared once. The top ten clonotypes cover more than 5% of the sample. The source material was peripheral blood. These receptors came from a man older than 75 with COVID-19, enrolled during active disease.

In DNA, the CDR3 is TGTGCCAGCAGTTTTGGGGTTCGGGAACTCGGGCGGGAGACCCAGTACTTC. It specifies CASSFGVRELGRETQYF. The V call is TRBV28, the J call TRBJ2-5, with D possibly matching TRBD2 (5 bases). The ends were cut back, 3 bases at V and 5 bases at J, with 22 bases in the middle. This CDR3 has 17 amino acids. Germline V gene lookup returns CDR1 MDHEN and CDR2 SYDVKM.

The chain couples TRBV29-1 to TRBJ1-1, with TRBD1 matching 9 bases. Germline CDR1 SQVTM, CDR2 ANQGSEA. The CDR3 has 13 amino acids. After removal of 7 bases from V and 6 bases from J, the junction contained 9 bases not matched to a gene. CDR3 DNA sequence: TGCAGCGGCGACAGGGGGGCTAACTCTGAAGCTTTCTTT. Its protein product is CSGDRGANSEAFF.

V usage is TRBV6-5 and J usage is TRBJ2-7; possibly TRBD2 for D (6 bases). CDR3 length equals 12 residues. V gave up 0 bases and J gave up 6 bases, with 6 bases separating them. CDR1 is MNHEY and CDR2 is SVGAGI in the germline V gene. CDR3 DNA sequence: TGTGCCAGCAGTTACTCCGGGGGCGAGCAGTACTTC. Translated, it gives CASSYSGGEQYF.

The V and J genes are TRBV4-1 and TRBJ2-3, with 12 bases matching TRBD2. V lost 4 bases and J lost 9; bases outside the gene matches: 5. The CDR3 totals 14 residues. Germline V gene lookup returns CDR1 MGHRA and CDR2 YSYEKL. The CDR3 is CASSPRTSGDTQYF. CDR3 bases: TGCGCCAGCAGCCCCAGGACTAGCGGGGACACGCAGTATTTT.

CDR3 residues: CASSLIASGRSEQFF. CDR3 DNA: TGTGCCAGCAGCTTAATAGCAAGCGGGAGAAGCGAGCAGTTCTTC. This rearrangement joins TRBV7-3 to TRBJ2-1, with 8 nucleotides matching TRBD2. The ends lost 1 base at V and 10 bases at J; junction bases unmatched: 9. CDR3 length equals 15 residues. CDR1 and CDR2 from the germline V gene are SGHTA and FQGTGA.

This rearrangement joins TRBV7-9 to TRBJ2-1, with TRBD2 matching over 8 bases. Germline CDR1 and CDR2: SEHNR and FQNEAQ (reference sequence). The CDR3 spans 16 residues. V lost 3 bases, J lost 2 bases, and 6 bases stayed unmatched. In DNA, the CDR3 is TGTGCCAGCAGCTTCGACAGCGGGAGAGCCTACAATGAGCAGTTCTTC. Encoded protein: CASSFDSGRAYNEQFF.

The chain's CDR3 is CASTAGGSDTEAFF. The CDR3 DNA is TGTGCCAGCACCGCAGGGGGTAGCGATACTGAAGCTTTCTTT. The chain combines TRBV6-6 with TRBJ1-1, with TRBD1 matching over 7 bases. From germline, CDR1 is MNHNY and CDR2 SVGAGI (reference sequence). There are 14 residues in the CDR3. V dropped 7 bases and J dropped 5; count of bases not matched to a gene: 10.

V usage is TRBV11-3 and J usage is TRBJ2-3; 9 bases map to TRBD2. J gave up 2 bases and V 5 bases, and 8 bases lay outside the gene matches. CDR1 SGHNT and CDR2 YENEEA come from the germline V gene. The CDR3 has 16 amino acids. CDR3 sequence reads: CASSPRTSADTDTQYF. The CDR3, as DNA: TGTGCCAGCAGCCCACGGACTAGCGCCGACACAGATACGCAGTATTTT.